This entry lists 10 T cell receptor beta chains sequenced from one sample in a study of blood T cell repertoires in COVID-19. Using immunoSEQ multiplex PCR, the repertoire was profiled, and TCRdb retains in-frame clones only, with some absent. The sample lists roughly 480,000 clones, 75% to 90% seen once, with 0.75% to 0.9% in the top ten. The sequenced sample consisted of peripheral blood. These receptors came from a man between 18 and 29 years old with COVID-19, enrolled during active disease.

The chain combines TRBV5-6 with TRBJ1-1; D unresolved. The CDR3 loop spans 12 amino acids. With 0 bases removed from V and 10 bases from J, the gap between germline ends came to 10 bases. The germline gives CDR1 SGHDT, CDR2 YYEEEE. The CDR3 spells CASSLENFSAFF. Written as DNA, the CDR3 is TGTGCCAGCAGCTTGGAAAATTTCTCAGCTTTCTTT.

In nucleotides, the CDR3 is TGTGCCAGCAGCTTTAGGCGGAGCTCCTACAATGAGCAGTTCTTC. It is translated as CASSFRRSSYNEQFF. V usage is TRBV11-2 and J usage is TRBJ2-1; the D is unclear. CDR1 and CDR2 (germline): SGHAT, FQNNGV. V lost 3 bases, J lost 0 bases, and 9 bases lay in between. This CDR3 has 15 amino acids.

This sequence joins TRBV19 and TRBJ1-5; TRBD1 matches 8 bases. This CDR3 has 14 amino acids. Looked up from germline, CDR1 is LNHDA and CDR2 is SQIVND (reference sequence). The V gene end was trimmed by 7 bases and the J gene end by 2 bases; junction bases not matched to a gene: 4. CDR3 in DNA: TGTGCCAGTACGGACAGGGCTCGCAATCAGCCCCAGCATTTT. Protein: CASTDRARNQPQHF.

The genes are TRBV18 and TRBJ1-1; 8 bases are a match to TRBD1. Germline trimming cut 6 bases from V and 7 bases from J; bases unmatched to any gene: 4. In germline, CDR1 is KGHSH, CDR2 LQKENI. This CDR3 comprises 12 residues. The CDR3 spells CASSLDRGEAFF. DNA of the CDR3: TGTGCCAGCTCCCTCGACAGGGGTGAAGCTTTCTTT.

This chain uses TRBV5-1 with TRBJ2-5; 9 nucleotides align to TRBD1. The CDR3 contains 13 residues. Germline CDR1 is SGHRS and CDR2 is YFSETQ. Trimming cost V 4 bases and J 5 bases; bases outside gene matches: 3. The CDR3 DNA sequence: TGCGCCAGCAGCAAGGGACAGGGCGAGACCCAGTACTTC. Translated: CASSKGQGETQYF.

CDR3 region: CASSYTRTGGGYTF. The CDR3, as DNA: TGTGCCAGCAGTTACACCCGGACAGGGGGGGGCTACACCTTC. The chain links TRBV6-5 to TRBJ1-2, with 10 bases that match TRBD1. V shed 2 bases and J 8 bases; nucleotides not matched to a gene: 5. The CDR3 is made up of 14 amino acids. CDR1 MNHEY and CDR2 SVGAGI come from the germline V gene.

The CDR3 DNA sequence: TGCGCCAGCAGCTTGGGTACCAGGGAGGACAATGAGCAGTTCTTC. Its translation is CASSLGTREDNEQFF. The chain combines TRBV5-1 with TRBJ2-1, with a weak D call TRBD2 (6 bases). Germline-derived CDR1 and CDR2 are SGHRS and YFSETQ. This CDR3 has 15 residues. V lost 0 bases and J lost 5, with 12 bases in between.

The chain has TRBV19 and TRBJ2-2, with D perhaps matching TRBD1 (6 bases). V was clipped by 5 bases and J by 1 base, with 17 bases between them. The CDR3 covers 17 residues. Looked up from germline, CDR1 is LNHDA and CDR2 is SQIVND (reference sequence). CDR3 sequence reads: CASSLTGIAQNTGELFF. The CDR3 DNA reads TGTGCCAGTAGTCTGACAGGTATAGCGCAGAACACCGGGGAGCTGTTTTTT.

This clone has more than one count but fewer than ten. The J gene is TRBJ2-1, the V gene TRBV18; 8 nucleotides align to TRBD1. The CDR3 runs to 18 residues. Per the germline V gene, CDR1 is KGHSH and CDR2 is LQKENI. V shed 6 bases, J shed 1 base, and the junction held 14 bases outside the gene matches. The CDR3 region has the DNA TGTGCCAGCTCCTCCCTCATGGCCCAGGGGGCGTCCTACAATGAGCAGTTCTTC. Translating gives CASSSLMAQGASYNEQFF.

The chain carries TRBV6-5 and TRBJ2-1, with 11 bases fitting TRBD2. V lost 5 bases and J lost 4; bases outside the gene matches: 4. CDR1 is MNHEY and CDR2 is SVGAGI in the germline V gene. CDR3 size: 15 residues. CDR3 DNA: TGTGCCAGCAGTCGACTAGCGGGGCGTTACAATGAGCAGTTCTTC. Its protein product is CASSRLAGRYNEQFF.